One and the same sample provided the 29 T cell receptor beta chains below, sequenced in a study of T cells after yellow fever vaccination. TCRdb re-analysed the 5' RACE reads in MiXCR, keeping a single row per CDR3 protein. The sample records 300,000 to 400,000 distinct CDR3 sequences, around 13% being singletons. Sequences were derived from CD4+ T cells sorted from PBMCs, sampled 15 days after the yellow fever booster vaccination. These receptors were obtained from a young man who received the YFV17D yellow fever vaccine.

This clonotype has more than one count but fewer than ten. The chain combines TRBV7-9 with TRBJ1-1; 11 bases agree with TRBD1. The CDR3 runs 14 residues. With 5 bases clipped from V and 6 bases from J, the junction kept 5 bases outside the gene matches. Germline CDR1 and CDR2: SEHNR and FQNEAQ (reference sequence). The CDR3 DNA reads TGTGCCAGCAGCAAGGACAGGGGGCAATCTGAAGCTTTCTTT. The encoded protein is CASSKDRGQSEAFF.

The sample holds a few counts of this clonotype. A clone one base away is much larger, so this may be a read error. The CDR3, as DNA: TGTGCCAGCAGCTTAGGCGTAGAAGAGACCCAGTACTTC. This gives the protein CASSLGVEETQYF. The chain carries TRBV7-2 and TRBJ2-5; no definite D call. Trimming pared 1 base from V and 3 bases from J, leaving 6 bases between. The germline V gene has CDR1 SGHTA and CDR2 FQGNSA. This CDR3 contains 13 residues.

This rearrangement joins TRBV9 to TRBJ2-3; D remains unclear. The V end lost 0 bases, the J end lost 7 bases, and 9 bases lay between the germline ends. From germline, CDR1 is SGDLS and CDR2 YYNGEE. The CDR3 is 13 residues long. In DNA, the CDR3 is TGTGCCAGCAGCGTAGCTGAGGTTAATACGCAGTATTTT. It encodes CASSVAEVNTQYF.

This clonotype appeared a few times. The rearrangement joins TRBV6-2 or TRBV6-3 to TRBJ2-1; 8 nucleotides match TRBD1. There are 14 residues in the CDR3. Per the germline V gene, CDR1 is MNHEY and CDR2 is SVGEGT. After removal of 1 base from V and 7 bases from J, the junction contained 3 bases not matched to a gene. The CDR3 is CASSYFRQGNEQFF. CDR3 DNA: TGTGCCAGCAGTTACTTCCGACAGGGGAATGAGCAGTTCTTC.

This clonotype was seen once. This chain joins TRBV20-1 and TRBJ1-1; no reliable D call. The ends were cut back, 5 bases at V and 0 bases at J, with 13 bases in the middle. The germline V gene has CDR1 DFQATT and CDR2 SNEGSKA (reference sequence). The CDR3 covers 14 residues. CDR3 sequence (DNA): TGCAGTGCTTCACGACAAACTTTGAACACTGAAGCTTTCTTT. Amino acids: CSASRQTLNTEAFF.

This clonotype was detected many times. The chain links TRBV12-3 or TRBV12-4 to TRBJ1-1, with D unresolved. The CDR3 contains 10 residues. The V and J ends lost 3 bases and 4 bases respectively, with 0 bases between them. The CDR3 DNA is TGTGCCAGCAGTTTCACTGAAGCTTTCTTT. It translates to CASSFTEAFF.

The chain has TRBV6-1 and TRBJ2-7; D possibly matches TRBD1 or TRBD2 (5 bases each). The CDR3 has 15 amino acids. The germline V and J ends were trimmed by 5 bases and 3 bases, with 17 bases remaining between them. In germline, CDR1 is MNHNS, CDR2 SASEGT. The CDR3 region has the DNA TGTGCCAGCAGTAGACCGGGACGGGTTCACTACGAGCAGTACTTC. Its translation: CASSRPGRVHYEQYF.

In this sample, this clonotype turned up many times. The chain recombines TRBV7-2 with TRBJ2-5; 9 bases match TRBD2. The CDR3 runs to 15 residues. The V gene's germline CDR1 is SGHTA and CDR2 FQGNSA. J gave up 2 bases and V 3 bases, and 4 bases lay outside the gene matches. For the CDR3, the DNA is TGTGCCAGCAGCTTCCAGCGGGGGGAACAAGAGACCCAGTACTTC. Its protein product is CASSFQRGEQETQYF.

The chain recombines TRBV4-2 with TRBJ2-1, with 11 bases aligning to TRBD2. There are 17 residues in the CDR3. CDR1 is LGHNA, CDR2 YNFKEQ, per germline. The V segment lost 4 bases and the J segment 7 bases; nucleotides outside the gene matches: 12. CDR3 loop: CASSRVAGGLKSNEQFF. For the CDR3, the DNA is TGTGCCAGCAGCCGCGTAGCGGGGGGGTTAAAGTCTAATGAGCAGTTCTTC.

The rearrangement uses TRBV7-2 and TRBJ1-3; D not certain. Germline V lookup: CDR1 SGHTA, CDR2 FQGNSA. V was pared by 4 bases and J by 4 bases, with 11 bases between. This CDR3 has 14 amino acids. The CDR3, as DNA: TGTGCCAGCAGCTACATAGGGTCCGGAAACACCATATATTTT. Its protein product is CASSYIGSGNTIYF.

This clonotype was recorded a few times. V is TRBV2 and J is TRBJ2-4; 11 nucleotides align to TRBD1. The CDR3 is 14 residues long. Unmatched junction bases numbered 6, after V lost 6 bases and J lost 8 bases. From germline, CDR1 is SNHLY and CDR2 FYNNEI. DNA of the CDR3: TGTGCCAGCAGGGCCGGGACAGGGGGAGACATTCAGTACTTC. This translates into CASRAGTGGDIQYF.

The chain has TRBV27 and TRBJ1-1; a weak D match, TRBD1 (6 bases). V was pared by 7 bases and J by 7 bases, with 19 bases between. CDR3 length equals 14 residues. CDR1 is MNHEY and CDR2 is SMNVEV in the germline V gene (reference sequence). For the CDR3, the DNA is TGTGCCAGCACTGAAGGGGGGGGGTACGGTGAAGCTTTCTTT. This sequence encodes CASTEGGGYGEAFF.

This clonotype came up a few times. The chain carries TRBV20-1 and TRBJ1-5; maybe TRBD1 (5 bases). Germline V gives CDR1 DFQATT, CDR2 SNEGSKA (reference sequence). This CDR3 is 16 amino acids long. The V end lost 6 bases, the J end lost 0 bases, and 18 bases lay between the germline ends. The chain's CDR3 is CSAGGGGVYSNQPQHF. The DNA for the CDR3 is TGCAGTGCAGGAGGCGGGGGGGTCTATAGCAATCAGCCCCAGCATTTT.

This clonotype came up a few times. The chain has TRBV18 and TRBJ2-1; possible D gene TRBD1, 7 bases. Trimming removed 3 bases at V and 4 bases at J, with 13 bases between. Looked up from germline, CDR1 is KGHSH and CDR2 is LQKENI. The CDR3 has 15 amino acids. The DNA of the CDR3 is TGTGCCAGCTCACCGCCCGCGGGACAGTACAATGAGCAGTTCTTC. Translating it yields CASSPPAGQYNEQFF.

The chain is built from TRBV7-9 and TRBJ1-1; 7 nucleotides match TRBD1. The CDR3 has 13 residues. The V gene end was trimmed by 5 bases and the J gene end by 9 bases; junction bases not matched to a gene: 9. Germline CDR1 and CDR2: SEHNR and FQNEAQ (reference sequence). This chain's CDR3 is CASSTGTENKAFF. The CDR3 DNA follows: TGTGCCAGCAGCACCGGGACAGAGAATAAAGCTTTCTTT.

In its sample, this clonotype was seen a few times. V usage is TRBV7-9 and J usage is TRBJ1-4, with 7 bases matching TRBD1. The CDR3 covers 19 residues. V dropped 3 bases and J dropped 5; count of bases not matched to a gene: 18. The germline CDR1 and CDR2 sequences are SEHNR and FQNEAQ (reference sequence). The CDR3 sequence: CASSFTVGLRTGSNEKLFF. CDR3 DNA: TGTGCCAGCAGCTTCACAGTTGGCTTAAGGACAGGTTCAAATGAAAAACTGTTTTTT.

V gene TRBV2 combines with J gene TRBJ2-7, with D maybe TRBD1 (6 bases). The CDR3 spans 10 residues. CDR1 and CDR2 from the germline V gene are SNHLY and FYNNEI. The V end was cut by 8 bases, the J end by 5 bases, with 7 bases between. The CDR3 loop reads CASQGNEQYV. CDR3 bases: TGTGCCAGCCAGGGGAACGAGCAGTACGTC.

The sample holds a few counts of this clonotype. The chain links TRBV6-5 to TRBJ2-7; weak D call: TRBD1 (5 bases). V lost 6 bases to trimming and J lost 2 bases, with 14 bases between them. The CDR3 is 14 residues long. Germline V gene data show CDR1 as MNHEY and CDR2 as SVGAGI. The CDR3 coding sequence is TGTGCCAGCAGCCACGGCCAGGGAACCTACGAGCAGTACGTC. This codes for CASSHGQGTYEQYV.

Only a few counts were recorded for this clonotype. CDR3 nucleotide sequence: TGTGCCAGCAGTTTTGGTGTCGCCTACGAGCAGTACTTC. Translated: CASSFGVAYEQYF. This chain links TRBV12-3 or TRBV12-4 with TRBJ2-7; no definite D call. CDR3 length: 13 residues. V shed 3 bases and J shed 2 bases, with 8 bases lying between them.

This chain connects TRBV7-2 to TRBJ2-1, with a tentative D call TRBD2 (5 bases). V lost 5 bases to trimming and J lost 5 bases, with 10 bases between them. This CDR3 region has 13 residues. Per germline, CDR1 SGHTA and CDR2 FQGNSA. As DNA, the CDR3 is TGTGCCAGCAGCACAACTAGGGACAATGAGCAGTTCTTC. Translating gives CASSTTRDNEQFF.

This clonotype has a handful of counts. The chain is built from TRBV7-2 and TRBJ2-5; 9 bases fit TRBD2. Germline V gene sequence: CDR1 SGHTA, CDR2 FQGNSA. The CDR3 is made up of 15 amino acids. After removal of 5 bases from V and 3 bases from J, the junction contained 7 bases not matched to a gene. The CDR3 DNA follows: TGTGCCAGCAGCCAGGGAGCGGGGGGCAAAGAGACCCAGTACTTC. This gives the protein CASSQGAGGKETQYF.

This clonotype was picked up a small number of times. This chain connects TRBV7-2 to TRBJ2-1; 9 bases are shared with TRBD2. Germline trimming cut 4 bases from V and 10 bases from J; bases unmatched to any gene: 2. Germline V gene sequence: CDR1 SGHTA, CDR2 FQGNSA. The CDR3 extends over 12 amino acids. DNA of the CDR3: TGTGCCAGCAGCTCTCTAGCGGGGGAGCAGTTCTTC. This sequence encodes CASSSLAGEQFF.

The rearrangement uses TRBV2 and TRBJ2-7, with D perhaps matching TRBD2 (5 bases). V was cut by 6 bases and J by 6 bases, with 15 bases left in between. Germline assignment: CDR1 SNHLY and CDR2 FYNNEI. The length of the CDR3 is 13 residues. The CDR3 here is CASSPRERAEQYV. CDR3 DNA: TGTGCCAGCAGCCCAAGGGAGAGGGCCGAGCAGTACGTC.

The V and J genes are TRBV4-3 and TRBJ2-7; unclear D gene. The CDR3 sequence is 13 residues long. In germline, CDR1 is LGHNA, CDR2 YSLEER. Trimming took off 3 bases at V and 8 bases at J, with 14 bases between the two ends. The CDR3: CASSHSPGPQQYV. The CDR3 DNA follows: TGCGCCAGCAGCCATTCACCGGGCCCGCAGCAGTACGTC.

The rearrangement links TRBV7-3 to TRBJ2-1, with unresolved D. This CDR3 comprises 15 residues. Germline V CDR1 and CDR2: SGHTA, FQGTGA. Trimming left V 5 bases short and J 4 bases short, with 15 bases between. The CDR3 sequence: CASSPDLQPYNEQFF. The CDR3 DNA follows: TGTGCCAGCAGCCCAGACCTTCAACCGTACAATGAGCAGTTCTTC.

In its sample, this clonotype was seen a few times. The rearrangement links TRBV19 to TRBJ1-2; D possibly corresponds to TRBD1 (6 bases). Trimming pared 6 bases from V and 3 bases from J, leaving 11 bases between. This CDR3 contains 13 residues. Germline values: CDR1 LNHDA, CDR2 SQIVND (reference sequence). The CDR3 loop reads CASRQGFDYGYTF. The DNA for the CDR3 is TGTGCCAGTAGACAGGGTTTCGACTATGGCTACACCTTC.

This clonotype was recorded many times. V usage is TRBV12-3 or TRBV12-4 and J usage is TRBJ1-2; no definite D call. Trimming took off 4 bases at V and 4 bases at J, with 7 bases between the two ends. This CDR3 comprises 12 residues. The CDR3 DNA reads TGTGCCAGCAGTTCCGGGATCTATGGCTACACCTTC. Amino acid sequence: CASSSGIYGYTF.

The rearrangement joins TRBV7-2 to TRBJ2-5, with 7 bases identical to TRBD2. Unmatched junction bases numbered 5, after V lost 3 bases and J lost 1 base. Germline lookup yields CDR1 SGHTA and CDR2 FQGNSA. This CDR3 comprises 15 residues. The CDR3 nucleotides are TGTGCCAGCAGCTTTGTTCAGCGGGGCCAAGAGACCCAGTACTTC. It translates to CASSFVQRGQETQYF.

In this sample, this clonotype turned up a few times. This chain uses TRBV6-2 or TRBV6-3 with TRBJ2-7, with D tentatively TRBD1 or TRBD2 (5 bases each). Germline values: CDR1 MNHEY, CDR2 SVGEGT. The CDR3 length is 13 residues. V was cut by 10 bases and J by 4 bases, with 17 bases left in between. The CDR3 loop is CAITDEGRYEQYF. The DNA for the CDR3 is TGTGCCATTACCGACGAGGGACGGTACGAGCAGTACTTC.